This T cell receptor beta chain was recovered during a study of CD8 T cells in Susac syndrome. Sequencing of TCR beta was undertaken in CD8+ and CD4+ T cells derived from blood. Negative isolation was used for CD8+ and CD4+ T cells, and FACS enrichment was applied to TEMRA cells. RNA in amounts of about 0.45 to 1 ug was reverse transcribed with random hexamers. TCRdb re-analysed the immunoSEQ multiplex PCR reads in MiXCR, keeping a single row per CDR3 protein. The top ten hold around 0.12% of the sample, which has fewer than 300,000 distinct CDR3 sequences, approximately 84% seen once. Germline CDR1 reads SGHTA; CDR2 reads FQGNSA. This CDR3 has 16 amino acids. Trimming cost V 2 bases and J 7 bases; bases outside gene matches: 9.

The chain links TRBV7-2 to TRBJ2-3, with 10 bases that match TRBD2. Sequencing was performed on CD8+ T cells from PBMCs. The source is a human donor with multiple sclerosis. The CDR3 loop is CASSLLLAGLENTQYF. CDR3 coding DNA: TGTGCCAGCAGCTTATTACTAGCGGGATTGGAGAATACGCAGTATTTT.